This TCR beta chain was captured by sequencing in a study of T cells in Graves' hyperthyroidism and ophthalmopathy. The table lists this clonotype with many counts. The TCR beta CDR3 regions underwent amplification using RNA transcripts as the source. The TCR CDR3 was amplified in a first-round RT-PCR using the HTBI primer set. TCRdb ran MiXCR on the multiplex PCR reads and lists one entry per CDR3 protein. The sample lists 500,000 to 600,000 distinct CDR3 sequences; just over 45% were seen once. The sample was peripheral blood or thyroid tissue (not recorded which). The receptor's source is an adult woman with Graves' disease, either hyperthyroidism or ophthalmopathy (not recorded which).

CDR3 in amino acids: CASSYSGAWLTEAFF. CDR3 sequence (DNA): TGTGCCAGCAGTTACTCTGGGGCCTGGTTGACTGAAGCTTTCTTT. The rearrangement joins TRBV6-5 to TRBJ1-1, with a possible D match to TRBD1 (5 bases). CDR1 MNHEY and CDR2 SVGAGI come from the germline V gene. V was cut by 0 bases and J by 5 bases, with 13 bases left in between. The CDR3 spans 15 residues.